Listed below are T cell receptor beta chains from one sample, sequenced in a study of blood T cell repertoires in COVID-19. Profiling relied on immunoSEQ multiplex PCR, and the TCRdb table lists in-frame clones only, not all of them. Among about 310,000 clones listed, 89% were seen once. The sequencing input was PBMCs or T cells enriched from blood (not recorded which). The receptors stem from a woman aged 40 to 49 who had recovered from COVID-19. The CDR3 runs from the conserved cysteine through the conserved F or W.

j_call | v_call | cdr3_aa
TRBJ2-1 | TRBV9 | CASSFLNRGEQFF
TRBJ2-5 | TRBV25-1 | CASRDYTETQYF
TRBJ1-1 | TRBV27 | CASSLSRGHTEAFF
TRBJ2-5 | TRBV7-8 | CASSRDSQETQYF
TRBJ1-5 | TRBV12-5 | CASGFRGGQGFNQPQHF
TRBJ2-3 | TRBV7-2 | CASSFSGSFNTQYF
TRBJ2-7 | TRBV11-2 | CASSSRLAADEQYF
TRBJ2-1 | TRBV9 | CASSVDLVSYNEQFF
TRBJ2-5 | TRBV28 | CASNIAGGPEARTQYF
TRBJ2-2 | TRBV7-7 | CASSRTTGNTGELFF
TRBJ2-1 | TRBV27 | CASSWGHDSYNEQFF
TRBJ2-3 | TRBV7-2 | CASSLEGTDTQYF
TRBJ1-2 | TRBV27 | CASSFGREGYGYTF
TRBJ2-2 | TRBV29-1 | CSVLGTGELFF
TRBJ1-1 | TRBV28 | CASSLLTGGSTEAFF
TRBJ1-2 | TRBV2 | CASSKQGENRGYTF
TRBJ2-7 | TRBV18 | CASSPTGTGDSGQYF
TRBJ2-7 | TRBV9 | CASSAKMGLGIYEQYF